This is a list of T cell receptor beta chains from one sample in a study of OX40 agonist ivuxolimab in advanced cancers. Only in-frame clones appear in the TCRdb table, and some are missing; sequencing was by immunoSEQ multiplex PCR. This repertoire shows approximately 77,000 clones, 92% found once; its top ten account for approximately 11%. Sequences were derived from CD4+ or CD8+ T cells sorted from blood, sampled in a trial of the OX40 agonist ivuxolimab. These receptor sequences come from an adult with an advanced solid tumor such as melanoma, head and neck, liver or kidney cancer. Both conserved end residues are part of each CDR3. A D gene is named only where the DNA matches it firmly. Expanded clones are given a class, and other clones once, few, many or no size at all.

D gene,V gene,clone size,J gene,CDR3 DNA,CDR3 protein
TRBD1,TRBV9,once,TRBJ1-1,TGTGCCAGCAGTCACACCGGGACAGGGGGTACTGAAGCTTTCTTT,CASSHTGTGGTEAFF
-,TRBV9,-,TRBJ1-3,TGTGCCTGGGGGTCTGGAAACACCATATATTTT,CAWGSGNTIYF
-,TRBV27,-,TRBJ2-7,TGTGCCAGCAGTTTATCGGGCCAGAGCAGCTCCTACGAGCAGTACTTC,CASSLSGQSSSYEQYF
-,TRBV9,-,TRBJ1-5,TGTGCCAGCAGCCACGTGGGGGGCGCGAGTAGTCAGCCCCAGCATTTT,CASSHVGGASSQPQHF
-,TRBV9,once,TRBJ1-1,TGTGCCAGCAGCCCTCGGTTCGGGGGGCCGGGGACTGAAGCTTTCTTT,CASSPRFGGPGTEAFF
-,TRBV27,-,TRBJ2-1,TGTGCCAGCAGTCCGGGACCTAACCCGACCTCCCCCGAGGGTCTGTTCTTC,CASSPGPNPTSPEGLFF
TRBD1,TRBV7-8,few,TRBJ1-5,TGTGCCAGCAGCTTAGTTAGGGGACAGGACACTGGGACCGATCAGCCCCAGCATTTT,CASSLVRGQDTGTDQPQHF
TRBD2,TRBV7-9,once,TRBJ2-5,TGTGCCAGCAGTTTCACTAGCGGGGGGAGAGAGACCCAGTACTTC,CASSFTSGGRETQYF
TRBD1,TRBV4-3,-,TRBJ2-7,TGCGCCAGCAGCCAAGCCTCACAGGGGTTGGTGTACGAGCAGTACTTC,CASSQASQGLVYEQYF
-,TRBV5-1,-,TRBJ1-1,TGCGCCAGCAGCTCCATAAGTACAGATATGAACACTGAAGCTTTCTTT,CASSSISTDMNTEAFF
-,TRBV6-5,once,TRBJ1-2,TGTGCCAGCGACGGGACGAGAGGCTACACCTTC,CASDGTRGYTF
-,TRBV2,-,TRBJ2-1,TGTGCCAGCAGTGAACTAGACTACAATGAGCAGTTCTTC,CASSELDYNEQFF
-,TRBV30,-,TRBJ1-6,TGTGCCTGGAGTGTCTGGTCGAGGGGACCTAATTCACCCCTCCACTTT,CAWSVWSRGPNSPLHF
-,TRBV4-3,-,TRBJ2-2,TGCGCCAGCAGCCAACAGGGTAACACCGGGGAGCTGTTTTTT,CASSQQGNTGELFF
-,TRBV6-6,-,TRBJ2-7,TGTGCCAGCAGTTACTCTGGACAGCGCTACGAGCAGTACTTC,CASSYSGQRYEQYF
-,TRBV7-9,once,TRBJ2-1,TGTGCCAGCAGCGCCCAGGGGGGGGCCGCTTACAATGAGCAGTTCTTC,CASSAQGGAAYNEQFF
-,TRBV4-1,-,TRBJ1-6,TGCGCCAGCAGCCAAGAGGATGGACACCGACTGGTTTCCTATAATTCACCCCTCCACTTT,CASSQEDGHRLVSYNSPLHF
TRBD2,TRBV6-4,-,TRBJ2-1,TGTGCCAGCAGTGACGGAAGCGGGGGGGCCCCTGAGCAGTTCTTC,CASSDGSGGAPEQFF
-,TRBV7-9,-,TRBJ2-7,TGTGCCAGCAGCCCGGATGGACGGTCCTACGAGCAGTACTTC,CASSPDGRSYEQYF
-,TRBV12-5,-,TRBJ2-3,TGTGCTACGTTACTAGCCGATAGCACAGATACGCAGTATTTT,CATLLADSTDTQYF
-,TRBV19,-,TRBJ2-1,TGTGCCAGTAGTATAGCCCGGGACGGATACAATGAGCAGTTCTTC,CASSIARDGYNEQFF
-,TRBV4-2,-,TRBJ2-1,TGTGCCAGCAGCCAGGCTCGACCCAATGAGCAGTTCTTC,CASSQARPNEQFF
-,TRBV2,few,TRBJ2-7,TGTGCCAGCAGGGAGCTACCGTCAGCCTACGAGCAGTACTTC,CASRELPSAYEQYF
TRBD1,TRBV4-1,-,TRBJ2-2,TGCGCCAGCAGCCTCGTAGACAGGGGAGAAACCGGGGAGCTGTTTTTT,CASSLVDRGETGELFF
-,TRBV5-1,few,TRBJ2-2,TGCGCCAGCAGCTTGGGTGACGGGGAGCTGTTTTTT,CASSLGDGELFF
-,TRBV5-1,-,TRBJ2-7,TGCGCCAGCAGCCCCCCCGGAGTTGGAATAGAAGGTTCCTACGAGCAGTACTTC,CASSPPGVGIEGSYEQYF
TRBD1,TRBV4-1,-,TRBJ1-2,TGCGCCAGCAGCCAAGAGGATAAGGTTGGACAGGGGCAAGTCGGCTACACCTTC,CASSQEDKVGQGQVGYTF
-,TRBV27,-,TRBJ1-1,TGTGCCAGCAGTTTTGGCATTTCCACTGAAGCTTTCTTT,CASSFGISTEAFF
TRBD1,TRBV10-1,-,TRBJ2-7,TGCGCCAGCAGTGGGGACAGGGGATACGAGCAGTACTTC,CASSGDRGYEQYF
TRBD2,TRBV29-1,once,TRBJ2-1,TGCAGCGGAGGGACTAGCGTTTTGAATGAGCAGTTCTTC,CSGGTSVLNEQFF
TRBD1,TRBV2,-,TRBJ1-1,TGTGCCAGGGTACTCATTACAGGGGGCACTGAAGCTTTCTTT,CARVLITGGTEAFF
-,TRBV5-1,-,TRBJ1-1,TGCGCCAGCAGCTTGGCTGGGGGTGGTAACACTGAAGCTTTCTTT,CASSLAGGGNTEAFF
-,TRBV6-5,-,TRBJ1-2,TGTGCCAGCAGTTACCCGGAACTCTATGGCTACACCTTC,CASSYPELYGYTF
TRBD2,TRBV29-1,-,TRBJ2-7,TGCAGCGCGAAAGAAATAACGACTAGCGGGGGGGTCTACGAGCAGTACTTC,CSAKEITTSGGVYEQYF
TRBD2,TRBV9,-,TRBJ2-3,TGTGCCAGCCGGGGGACTAGCGGGGACACAGATACGCAGTATTTT,CASRGTSGDTDTQYF
TRBD1,TRBV18,-,TRBJ1-5,TGTGCCAGCTCACCTGGGACAGGGGATCAGCCCCAGCATTTT,CASSPGTGDQPQHF